This is a list of T cell receptor beta chains from one sample in a study of blood T cell repertoires in COVID-19. Sequenced by immunoSEQ multiplex PCR; TCRdb stores in-frame clones only, minus some. The sample gives under 250,000 clones, over 70% of which show up once; 7% to 10% is in the top ten. Source material: peripheral blood. These receptors all come from a woman aged 45-65 years with acute or convalescent COVID-19. CDR3s include the opening cysteine and the closing phenylalanine or tryptophan. A D gene is named only where the DNA matches it firmly. Clone size is stated in some rows and not others, as once, few, many or a class when expanded.

V	size	D	J	CDR3	DNA
TRBV5-6	NA	NA	TRBJ1-1	CASDKGPGGASMNTEAFF	TGTGCCAGCGACAAGGGCCCCGGGGGGGCTAGCATGAACACTGAAGCTTTCTTT
TRBV28	once	TRBD1	TRBJ1-1	CASSEQGARAEAFF	TGTGCCAGCAGCGAGCAGGGGGCGCGGGCTGAAGCTTTCTTT
TRBV7-3	NA	TRBD2	TRBJ2-1	CASSLGSPSGYNEQFF	TGTGCCAGCAGCTTAGGGTCCCCTAGCGGCTACAATGAGCAGTTCTTC
TRBV10-2	NA	TRBD2	TRBJ2-5	CASSETSGKETQYF	TGCGCCAGCAGTGAAACTAGCGGGAAAGAGACCCAGTACTTC
TRBV29-1	NA	NA	TRBJ1-1	CSVRRPDMNTEAFF	TGCAGCGTTCGCCGCCCAGACATGAACACTGAAGCTTTCTTT
TRBV6-5	NA	NA	TRBJ1-2	CASSYRGAGNGYTF	TGTGCCAGCAGTTATCGGGGGGCCGGGAATGGCTACACCTTC
TRBV28	NA	TRBD1	TRBJ2-2	CASSLRTGRTGELFF	TGTGCCAGCAGTCTACGGACAGGGCGGACCGGGGAGCTGTTTTTT
TRBV9	NA	TRBD2	TRBJ2-3	CASSVVAGGGDTQYF	TGTGCCAGCAGCGTAGTAGCGGGAGGGGGAGATACGCAGTATTTT
TRBV5-6	NA	TRBD2	TRBJ2-2	CASSFLASGSYGELFF	TGTGCCAGCAGCTTTTTGGCTAGCGGGAGTTACGGGGAGCTGTTTTTT
TRBV6-5	NA	TRBD1	TRBJ1-4	CATSGGTNEKLFF	TGTGCCACTTCAGGGGGGACTAATGAAAAACTGTTTTTT
TRBV3-1/TRBV3-2	NA	NA	TRBJ1-1	CASSQRSLVGAFF	TGTGCCAGCAGCCAAAGATCCTTGGTCGGAGCTTTCTTT
TRBV28	NA	TRBD2	TRBJ2-1	CASSQVLAGGNNEQFF	TGTGCCAGCAGTCAGGTACTAGCGGGAGGTAACAATGAGCAGTTCTTC
TRBV9	NA	NA	TRBJ1-3	CASSVRVGNTIYF	TGTGCCAGCAGCGTCAGGGTTGGAAACACCATATATTTT
TRBV10-2	NA	NA	TRBJ1-1	CASSPRGGRDTEAFF	TGCGCCAGCAGCCCCCGGGGAGGGAGGGACACTGAAGCTTTCTTT
TRBV5-6	NA	NA	TRBJ2-1	CASSRYNEQFF	TGTGCCAGCAGCCGCTACAATGAGCAGTTCTTC
TRBV3-1/TRBV3-2	NA	NA	TRBJ1-5	CASSQEGAGGNQPQHF	TGTGCCAGCAGCCAAGAAGGGGCAGGAGGCAATCAGCCCCAGCATTTT
TRBV2	NA	TRBD1	TRBJ1-6	CASSERGTGYSPLHF	TGTGCCAGCAGTGAAAGAGGGACAGGGTATTCACCCCTCCACTTT
TRBV2	NA	TRBD2	TRBJ2-5	CASRAGLTPQETQYF	TGTGCCAGCAGAGCGGGACTAACCCCACAAGAGACCCAGTACTTC
TRBV19	NA	TRBD2	TRBJ2-1	CASSMEPSGVPRHEQFF	TGTGCCAGTAGTATGGAGCCTAGCGGAGTCCCAAGGCATGAGCAGTTCTTC
TRBV28	NA	NA	TRBJ1-2	CASSFKGEMGYTF	TGTGCCAGCAGTTTTAAGGGAGAGATGGGCTACACCTTC
TRBV6-5	NA	TRBD2	TRBJ2-5	CATTQLAGPPTQYF	TGTGCCACCACCCAACTAGCGGGCCCCCCGACCCAGTACTTC
TRBV5-4	NA	NA	TRBJ2-3	CASSFGGPSTDTQYF	TGTGCCAGCAGCTTTGGCGGCCCTAGCACAGATACGCAGTATTTT
TRBV10-2	few	NA	TRBJ1-5	CASSFSGNQPQHF	TGCGCCAGCAGTTTCAGCGGCAATCAGCCCCAGCATTTT
TRBV28	NA	NA	TRBJ2-2	CASSPRTPNTGELFF	TGTGCCAGCAGTCCAAGGACACCGAACACCGGGGAGCTGTTTTTT
TRBV27	NA	TRBD1	TRBJ1-5	CASSPGVRGNQPQHF	TGTGCCAGCAGTCCAGGGGTCAGGGGGAATCAGCCCCAGCATTTT
TRBV6-4	NA	TRBD1	TRBJ2-3	CASSDPRDRVTGEHADTQYF	TGTGCCAGCAGTGACCCCCGGGACAGGGTAACGGGAGAACATGCAGATACGCAGTATTTT
TRBV20-1	NA	NA	TRBJ2-2	CSASDPARTGELFF	TGCAGTGCTAGTGACCCCGCCCGGACCGGGGAGCTGTTTTTT
TRBV29-1	NA	NA	TRBJ2-1	CSAIRAGIDEQFF	TGCAGCGCCATCCGAGCAGGGATCGATGAGCAGTTCTTC
TRBV2	NA	NA	TRBJ1-5	CASNRDNQPQHF	TGTGCCAGCAACAGAGACAATCAGCCCCAGCATTTT
TRBV2	NA	NA	TRBJ2-7	CASNIRTDPFYEQYF	TGTGCCAGCAATATTAGGACAGATCCTTTCTACGAGCAGTACTTC
TRBV5-4	NA	NA	TRBJ2-1	CASSLGGQRNEQFF	TGTGCCAGCAGCTTGGGCGGCCAACGCAATGAGCAGTTCTTC
TRBV10-3	NA	TRBD2	TRBJ2-5	CAIRPSGVETQYF	TGTGCCATCAGGCCTAGCGGGGTGGAGACCCAGTACTTC
TRBV6-5	NA	TRBD2	TRBJ2-1	CASKASGGQFF	TGTGCCAGCAAGGCTAGCGGGGGGCAGTTCTTC
TRBV19	NA	TRBD2	TRBJ2-3	CASSTPTSGDTDTQYF	TGTGCCAGTAGTACCCCGACTAGCGGGGACACAGATACGCAGTATTTT
TRBV11-3	NA	TRBD2	TRBJ2-3	CASSPGLAGGPGTDTQYF	TGTGCCAGCAGCCCTGGACTAGCGGGAGGGCCTGGCACAGATACGCAGTATTTT
TRBV19	NA	TRBD2	TRBJ2-7	CASSTSGSGSLNEQYF	TGTGCCAGTAGTACCTCGGGCAGCGGGAGTCTCAACGAGCAGTACTTC
TRBV19	few	TRBD2	TRBJ2-7	CASRRNSGGSSYEQYF	TGTGCCAGTAGACGAAATAGCGGGGGAAGCTCCTACGAGCAGTACTTC
TRBV29-1	NA	TRBD2	TRBJ2-7	CSVEDVAGGPDEQYF	TGCAGCGTTGAAGATGTAGCGGGAGGGCCTGACGAGCAGTACTTC
TRBV9	NA	NA	TRBJ1-4	CASSVGGRTNEKLFF	TGTGCCAGCAGCGTGGGGGGTCGAACTAATGAAAAACTGTTTTTT
TRBV24-1	NA	NA	TRBJ2-1	CATSDLTGRGNEQFF	TGTGCCACCAGTGATTTGACAGGGAGGGGCAATGAGCAGTTCTTC
TRBV27	NA	TRBD2	TRBJ2-7	CASRVGLAAYEQYF	TGTGCCAGCAGAGTGGGACTAGCCGCCTACGAGCAGTACTTC
TRBV2	once	NA	TRBJ1-2	CASRRWESPGDGYTF	TGTGCCAGCAGGCGGTGGGAGTCCCCCGGGGATGGCTACACCTTC
TRBV19	few	NA	TRBJ1-5	CASSDLEGARQPQHF	TGTGCCAGTAGTGACCTAGAAGGGGCCAGGCAGCCCCAGCATTTT
TRBV24-1	NA	NA	TRBJ2-1	CATSVYNEQFF	TGTGCCACCTCCGTCTACAATGAGCAGTTCTTC
TRBV30	NA	TRBD2	TRBJ2-3	CAWSRREALEGDTQYF	TGTGCCTGGAGTCGGCGGGAGGCCTTAGAGGGAGATACGCAGTATTTT
TRBV5-1	many	NA	TRBJ2-7	CASSLDTTPSYEQYF	TGCGCCAGCAGCTTGGACACTACCCCTTCCTACGAGCAGTACTTC